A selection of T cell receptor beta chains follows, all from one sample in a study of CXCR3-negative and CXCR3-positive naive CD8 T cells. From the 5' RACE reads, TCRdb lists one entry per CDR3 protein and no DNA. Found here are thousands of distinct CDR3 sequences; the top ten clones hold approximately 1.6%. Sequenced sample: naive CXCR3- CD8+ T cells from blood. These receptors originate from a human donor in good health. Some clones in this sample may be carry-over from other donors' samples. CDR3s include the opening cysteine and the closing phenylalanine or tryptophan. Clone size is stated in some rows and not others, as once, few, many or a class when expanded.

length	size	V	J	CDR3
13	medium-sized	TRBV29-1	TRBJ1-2	CSVTETRRYGYTF
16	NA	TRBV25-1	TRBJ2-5	CASRARSGLYQETQYF
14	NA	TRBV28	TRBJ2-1	CASFRQGNINEQFF
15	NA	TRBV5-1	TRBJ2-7	CASSERQGNSYEQYF
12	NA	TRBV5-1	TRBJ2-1	CASSRAQHEQFF
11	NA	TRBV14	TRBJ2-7	CASSQEGEQYF
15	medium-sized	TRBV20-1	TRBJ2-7	CSARVFRDRDYEQYF
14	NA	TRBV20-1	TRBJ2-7	CSASSGTRNYEQYF
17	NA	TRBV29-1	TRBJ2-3	CSVELGAGVKNTDTQYF
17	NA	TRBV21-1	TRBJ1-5	CASSYPQGEAGIQPQHF
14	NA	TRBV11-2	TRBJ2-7	CASSLVGTGYEQYF
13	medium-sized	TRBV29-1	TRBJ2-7	CSVVATGDGEQYF
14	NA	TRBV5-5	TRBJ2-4	CASSLAQGGHIQYF
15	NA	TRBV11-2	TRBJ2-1	CASSLVEGAYNEQFF
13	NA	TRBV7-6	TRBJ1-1	CASSFNTNTEAFF
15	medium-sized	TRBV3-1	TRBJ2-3	CASSPSGGVTDTQYF
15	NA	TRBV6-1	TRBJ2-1	CASSEVPDSYNEQFF
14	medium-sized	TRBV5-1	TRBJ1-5	CASSLGTGDQPQHF
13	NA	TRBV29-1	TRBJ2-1	CSGGDRGHNEQFF
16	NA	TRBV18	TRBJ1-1	CASSPPPLVGNTEAFF
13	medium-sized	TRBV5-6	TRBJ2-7	CASSSWSSYEQYF
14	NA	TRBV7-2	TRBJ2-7	CASSFSGPSYEQYF
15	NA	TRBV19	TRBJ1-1	CASSIDRGLRTEAFF
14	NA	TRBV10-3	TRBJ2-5	CAISAGTEQETQYF
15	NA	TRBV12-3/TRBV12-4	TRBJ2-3	CASSLSAPSTDTQYF
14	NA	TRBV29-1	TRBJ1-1	CSVWGVTGNTEAFF
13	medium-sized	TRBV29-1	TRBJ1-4	CSVEGTANENEVF
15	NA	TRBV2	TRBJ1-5	CASSEWEIGNQPQHF
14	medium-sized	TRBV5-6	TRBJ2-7	CASSHPGQHYEQYF
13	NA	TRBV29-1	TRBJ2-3	CSVPGLRGDTQYF
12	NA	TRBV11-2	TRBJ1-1	CASNGPEAEAFF
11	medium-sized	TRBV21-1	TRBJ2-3	CASSKGTGAYF
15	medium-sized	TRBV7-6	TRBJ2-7	CASSLQPAGDGEQYF
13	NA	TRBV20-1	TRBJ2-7	CSAGDTDSYEQYF
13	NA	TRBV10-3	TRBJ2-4	CAIAEQNKNIQYF
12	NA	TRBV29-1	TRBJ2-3	CSTRTGTDTQYF
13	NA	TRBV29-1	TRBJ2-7	CSVDLGGPYEQYF
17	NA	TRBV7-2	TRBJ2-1	CASSHATLAAHYNEQFF
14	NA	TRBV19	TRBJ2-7	CASSSTGITYEQYF
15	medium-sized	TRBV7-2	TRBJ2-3	CASSLGGGLTDTQYF
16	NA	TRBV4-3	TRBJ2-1	CASSLQTGRPGNGQFF
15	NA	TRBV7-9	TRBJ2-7	CASSLSSGPPGEQYF